This TCR beta chain was recovered during a study of T cell responses to AZD1222 COVID-19 vaccine. Study findings and constraints: Seropositivity was recorded at baseline in only six AZD1222 recipients. A rise in Spike-specific TCR breadth and depth followed two AZD1222 doses.

Comments on this clone: As yet, its antigen is unknown.

The repertoire was sequenced with immunoSEQ multiplex PCR; TCRdb's copy has only in-frame clones and lacks some. This sample carries 150,000 to 200,000 clones, approximately 92% of them seen once, and the ten largest clones take roughly 1.4%. The CDR3 sequence is 16 residues long. Germline-derived CDR1 and CDR2 are SNHLY and FYNNEI. V was cut by 4 bases and J by 1 base, with 16 bases left in between. This receptor was identified in an adult in good health. The material sequenced was peripheral blood, taken on day 0 of AZD1222 vaccination. The chain carries TRBV2 and TRBJ1-1; D ambiguous. The CDR3 spells CASSGDRSSQNTEAFF. In nucleotides, the CDR3 is TGTGCCAGCAGTGGGGATAGAAGTTCCCAGAACACTGAAGCTTTCTTT.